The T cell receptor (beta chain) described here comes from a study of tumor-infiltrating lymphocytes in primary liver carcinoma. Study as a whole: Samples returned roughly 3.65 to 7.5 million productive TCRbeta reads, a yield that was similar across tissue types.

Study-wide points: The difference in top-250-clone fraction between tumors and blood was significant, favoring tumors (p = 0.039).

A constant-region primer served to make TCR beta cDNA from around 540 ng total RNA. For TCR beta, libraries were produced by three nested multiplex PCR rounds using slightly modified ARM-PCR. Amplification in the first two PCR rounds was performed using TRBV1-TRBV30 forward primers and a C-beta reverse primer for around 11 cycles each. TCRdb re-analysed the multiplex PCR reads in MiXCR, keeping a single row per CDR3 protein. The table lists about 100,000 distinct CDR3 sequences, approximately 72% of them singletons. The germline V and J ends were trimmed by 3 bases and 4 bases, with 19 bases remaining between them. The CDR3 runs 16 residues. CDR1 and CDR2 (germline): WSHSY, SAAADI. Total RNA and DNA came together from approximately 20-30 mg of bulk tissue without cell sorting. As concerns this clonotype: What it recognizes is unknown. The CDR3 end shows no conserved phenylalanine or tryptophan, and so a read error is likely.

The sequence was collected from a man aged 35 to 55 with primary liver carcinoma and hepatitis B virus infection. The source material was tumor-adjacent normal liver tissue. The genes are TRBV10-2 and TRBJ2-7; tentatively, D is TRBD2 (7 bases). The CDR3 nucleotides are TGCGCCAGCAGTGAATCTGGGAGTGGGAGGGGGTACGAGCAGTACTTA. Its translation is CASSESGSGRGYEQYL.